Below are 6 T cell receptor beta chains sequenced from a single sample in a study of cytomegalovirus exposure and HLA in healthy donors. The PCR used 60 Vbeta and 13 Jbeta primers. Data came from immunoSEQ multiplex PCR; TCRdb stores just in-frame clones and leaves some out. Of some 150,000 clones in the sample, more than 75% were seen once. The sequencing sample was made of PBMCs. The receptor set was obtained from a male donor in good health and CMV-seronegative.

The genes are TRBV5-4 and TRBJ2-2, with TRBD2 as a possible D gene (6 bases). In germline, CDR1 is SGHNT, CDR2 YYREEE (reference sequence). The V gene lost 4 bases and the J gene lost 11 bases, with 18 bases spanning the gap. This CDR3 is built from 14 residues. The CDR3 bases are TGTGCCAGCAGCCGAGTGATACAGGAGGGAGAGCTGTTTTTT. Protein: CASSRVIQEGELFF.

This chain links TRBV4-3 with TRBJ2-7; a weak D match, TRBD1 (6 bases). CDR1 is LGHNA, CDR2 YSLEER, per germline. Trimming cost V 0 bases and J 3 bases, with 9 bases left between them. The CDR3 loop spans 14 amino acids. The DNA of the CDR3 is TGCGCCAGCAGCCAAGAACAGGGTTACTACGAGCAGTACTTC. This sequence encodes CASSQEQGYYEQYF.

The chain links TRBV5-5 to TRBJ2-7; 8 bases are a match to TRBD1. The junction had 7 bases not matched to a gene; V was cut back by 3 bases and J by 2 bases. The CDR3 sequence is 15 residues long. CDR1 SGHKS and CDR2 YYEKEE come from the germline V gene (reference sequence). CDR3 DNA: TGTGCCAGCAGCTCTCCTCGGGACAGGCCCTACGAGCAGTACTTC. Translated, it gives CASSSPRDRPYEQYF.

The chain employs TRBV27 and TRBJ1-2; D unclear. V was trimmed by 3 bases and J by 1 base, leaving 9 bases between them. The CDR3 has 14 amino acids. CDR1 and CDR2 from the germline V gene are MNHEY and SMNVEV (reference sequence). CDR3 nucleotides: TGTGCCAGCAGTTTCGACGGGATTAACTATGGCTACACCTTC. It is translated as CASSFDGINYGYTF.

V usage is TRBV7-2 and J usage is TRBJ1-1; tentative D call: TRBD1 (6 bases). Trimming took off 2 bases at V and 0 bases at J, with 7 bases between the two ends. The germline V gene encodes CDR1 SGHTA and CDR2 FQGNSA. The CDR3 runs to 14 residues. Here the CDR3 reads CASSLTGLNTEAFF. DNA for the CDR3: TGTGCCAGCAGCTTAACAGGGTTGAACACTGAAGCTTTCTTT.

The sample holds a few counts of this clone. The CDR3 DNA is TGTGCCAGCAGCGTAGGGACAGTGACAGATACGCAGTATTTT. Amino acids: CASSVGTVTDTQYF. The chain is built from TRBV9 and TRBJ2-3, with D perhaps matching TRBD1 (6 bases). In germline, CDR1 is SGDLS, CDR2 YYNGEE. V was clipped by 0 bases and J by 3 bases, with 8 bases between them. The CDR3 length is 14 residues.